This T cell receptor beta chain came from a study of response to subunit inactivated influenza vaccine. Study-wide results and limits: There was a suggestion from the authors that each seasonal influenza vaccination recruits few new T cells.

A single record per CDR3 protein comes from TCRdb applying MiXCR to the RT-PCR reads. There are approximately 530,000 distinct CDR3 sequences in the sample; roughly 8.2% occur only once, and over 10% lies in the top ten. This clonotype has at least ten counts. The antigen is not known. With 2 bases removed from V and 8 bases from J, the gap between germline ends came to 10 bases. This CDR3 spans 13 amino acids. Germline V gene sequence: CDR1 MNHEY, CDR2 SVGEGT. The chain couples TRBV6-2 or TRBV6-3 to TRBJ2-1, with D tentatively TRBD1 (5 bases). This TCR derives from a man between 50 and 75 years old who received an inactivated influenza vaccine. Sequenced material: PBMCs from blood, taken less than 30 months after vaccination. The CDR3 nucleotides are TGTGCCAGCAGTTACCCAGGGTCCGATGAGCAGTTCTTC. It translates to CASSYPGSDEQFF.